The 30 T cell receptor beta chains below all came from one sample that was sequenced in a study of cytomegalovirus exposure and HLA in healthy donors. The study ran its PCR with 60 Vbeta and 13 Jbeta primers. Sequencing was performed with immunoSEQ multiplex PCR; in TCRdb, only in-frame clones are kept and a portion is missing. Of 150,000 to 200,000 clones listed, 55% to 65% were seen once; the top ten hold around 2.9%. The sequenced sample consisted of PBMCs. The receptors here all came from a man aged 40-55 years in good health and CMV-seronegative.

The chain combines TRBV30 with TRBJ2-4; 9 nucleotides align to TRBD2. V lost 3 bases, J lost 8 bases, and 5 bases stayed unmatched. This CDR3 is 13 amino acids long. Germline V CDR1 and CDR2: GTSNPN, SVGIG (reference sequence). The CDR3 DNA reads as TGTGCCTGGAGGGACACTAGCGGGTACATTCAGTACTTC. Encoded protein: CAWRDTSGYIQYF. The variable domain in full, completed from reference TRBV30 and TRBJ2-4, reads SQTIHQWPATLVQPVGSPLSLECTVEGTSNPNLYWYRQAAGRGLQLLFYSVGIGQISSEVPQNLSASRPQDRQFILSSKKLLLSDSGFYLCAWRDTSGYIQYFGAGTRLSVL.

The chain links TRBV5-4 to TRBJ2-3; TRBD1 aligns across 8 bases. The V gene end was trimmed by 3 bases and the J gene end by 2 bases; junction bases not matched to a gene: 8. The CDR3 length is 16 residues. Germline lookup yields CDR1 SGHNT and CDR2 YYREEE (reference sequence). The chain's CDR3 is CASSSRQGKDTDTQYF. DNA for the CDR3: TGTGCCAGCAGCTCTCGACAGGGGAAGGACACAGATACGCAGTATTTT. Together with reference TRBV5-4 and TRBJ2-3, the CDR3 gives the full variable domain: ETGVTQSPTHLIKTRGQQVTLRCSSQSGHNTVSWYQQALGQGPQFIFQYYREEENGRGNFPPRFSGLQFPNYSSELNVNALELDDSALYLCASSSRQGKDTDTQYFGPGTRLTVL.

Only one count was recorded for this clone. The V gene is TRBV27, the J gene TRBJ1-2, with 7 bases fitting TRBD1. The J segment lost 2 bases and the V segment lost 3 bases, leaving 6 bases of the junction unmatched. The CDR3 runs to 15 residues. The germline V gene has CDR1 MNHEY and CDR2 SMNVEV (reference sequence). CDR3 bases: TGTGCCAGCAGTTTGACAGGGAGAGGGAACTATGGCTACACCTTC. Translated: CASSLTGRGNYGYTF.

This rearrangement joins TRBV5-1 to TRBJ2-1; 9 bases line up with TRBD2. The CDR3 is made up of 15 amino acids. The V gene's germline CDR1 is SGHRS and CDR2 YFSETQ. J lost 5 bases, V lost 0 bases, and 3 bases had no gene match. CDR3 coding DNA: TGCGCCAGCAGCTTGGGGGCTAGCGGGAACAATGAGCAGTTCTTC. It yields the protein CASSLGASGNNEQFF.

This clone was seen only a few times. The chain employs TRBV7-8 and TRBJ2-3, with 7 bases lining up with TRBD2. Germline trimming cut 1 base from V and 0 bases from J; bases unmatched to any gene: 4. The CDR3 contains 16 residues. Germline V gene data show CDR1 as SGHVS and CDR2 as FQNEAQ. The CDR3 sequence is CASSLVASGSTDTQYF. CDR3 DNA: TGTGCCAGCAGCTTAGTTGCTAGCGGTAGCACAGATACGCAGTATTTT.

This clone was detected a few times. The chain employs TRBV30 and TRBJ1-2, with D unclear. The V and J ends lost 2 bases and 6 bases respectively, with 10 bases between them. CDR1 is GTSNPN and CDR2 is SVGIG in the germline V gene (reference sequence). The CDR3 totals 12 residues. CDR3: CAWSLEADGYTF. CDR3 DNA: TGTGCCTGGAGTTTGGAGGCCGATGGCTACACCTTC.

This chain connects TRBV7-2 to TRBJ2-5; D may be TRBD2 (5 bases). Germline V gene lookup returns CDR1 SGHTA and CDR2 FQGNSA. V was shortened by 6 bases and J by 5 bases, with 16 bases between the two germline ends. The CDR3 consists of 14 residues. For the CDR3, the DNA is TGTGCCAGCAGTGGGAGACCAGTAGGGGAGACCCAGTACTTC. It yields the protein CASSGRPVGETQYF.

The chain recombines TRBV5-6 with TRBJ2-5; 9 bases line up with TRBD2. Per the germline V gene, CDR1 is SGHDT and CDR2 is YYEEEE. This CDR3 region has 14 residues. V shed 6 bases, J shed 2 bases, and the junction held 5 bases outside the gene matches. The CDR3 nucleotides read TGTGCCAGCACCCGGGGACTAGCTCAAGAGACCCAGTACTTC. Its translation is CASTRGLAQETQYF.

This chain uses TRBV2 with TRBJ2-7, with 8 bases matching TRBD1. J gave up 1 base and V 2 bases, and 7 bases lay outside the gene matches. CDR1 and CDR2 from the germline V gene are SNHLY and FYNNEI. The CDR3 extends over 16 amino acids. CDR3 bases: TGTGCCAGCAGTGAACCTCCCGGGACAGGTTCCTACGAGCAGTACTTC. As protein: CASSEPPGTGSYEQYF.

The CDR3 sequence is CATTGSGANVLTF. CDR3 DNA: TGTGCCACTACAGGGTCCGGGGCCAACGTCCTGACTTTC. V is TRBV11-1 and J is TRBJ2-6, with D maybe TRBD1 (6 bases). V dropped 10 bases and J dropped 4 bases, with 11 bases sitting between them. CDR3 size: 13 residues. The germline gives CDR1 SGHAT, CDR2 FQDESV (reference sequence). The full variable domain, rest sourced from reference TRBV11-1 and TRBJ2-6, is EAEVAQSPRYKITEKSQAVAFWCDPISGHATLYWYRQILGQGPELLVQFQDESVVDDSQLPKDRFSAERLKGVDSTLKIQPAELGDSAMYLCATTGSGANVLTFGAGSRLTVL.

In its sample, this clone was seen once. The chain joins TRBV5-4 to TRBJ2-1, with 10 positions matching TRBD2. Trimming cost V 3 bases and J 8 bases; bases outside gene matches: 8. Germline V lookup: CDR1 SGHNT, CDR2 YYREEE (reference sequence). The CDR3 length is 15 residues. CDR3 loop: CASSSGTSAVDEQFF. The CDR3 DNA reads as TGTGCCAGCAGCTCCGGGACTAGCGCTGTGGATGAGCAGTTCTTC.

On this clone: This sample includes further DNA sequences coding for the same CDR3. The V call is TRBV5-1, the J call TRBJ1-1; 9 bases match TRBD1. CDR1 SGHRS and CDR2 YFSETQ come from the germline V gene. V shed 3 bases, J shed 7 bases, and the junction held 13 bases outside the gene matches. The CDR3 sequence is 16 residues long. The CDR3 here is CASSSIPGTGTHEAFF. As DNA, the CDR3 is TGCGCCAGCAGCTCAATTCCCGGGACAGGGACGCATGAAGCTTTCTTT.

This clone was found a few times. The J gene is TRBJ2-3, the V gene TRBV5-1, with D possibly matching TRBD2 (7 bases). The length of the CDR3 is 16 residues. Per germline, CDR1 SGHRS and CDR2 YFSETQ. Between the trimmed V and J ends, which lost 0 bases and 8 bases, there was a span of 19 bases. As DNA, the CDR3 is TGCGCCAGCAGCTTGGGCGGGGGCCCCCCCCACAGTACGCAGTATTTT. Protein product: CASSLGGGPPHSTQYF.

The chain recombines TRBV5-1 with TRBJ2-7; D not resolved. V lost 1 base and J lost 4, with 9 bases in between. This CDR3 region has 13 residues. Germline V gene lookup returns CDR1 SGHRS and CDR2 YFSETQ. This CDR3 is CASSLRSSYEQYF. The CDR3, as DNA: TGCGCCAGCAGCTTGCGGTCCTCTTACGAGCAGTACTTC.

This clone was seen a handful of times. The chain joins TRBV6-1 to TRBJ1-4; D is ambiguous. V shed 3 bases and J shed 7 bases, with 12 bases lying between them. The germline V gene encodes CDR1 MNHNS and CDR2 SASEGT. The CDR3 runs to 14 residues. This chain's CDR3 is CASSEWQDPEKLFF. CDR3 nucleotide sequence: TGTGCCAGCAGTGAGTGGCAAGATCCTGAAAAACTGTTTTTT.

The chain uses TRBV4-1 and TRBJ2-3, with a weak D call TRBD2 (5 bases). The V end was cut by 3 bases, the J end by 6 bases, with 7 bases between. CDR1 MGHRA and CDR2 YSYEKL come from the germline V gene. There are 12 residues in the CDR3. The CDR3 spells CASSHIADTQYF. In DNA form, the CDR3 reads TGCGCCAGCAGCCATATAGCGGATACGCAGTATTTT.

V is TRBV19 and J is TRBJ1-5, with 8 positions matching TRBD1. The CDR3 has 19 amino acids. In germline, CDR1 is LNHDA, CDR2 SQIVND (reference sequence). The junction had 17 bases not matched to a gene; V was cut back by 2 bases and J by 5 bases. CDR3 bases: TGTGCCAGTAGTATATTTAGGGCAGGGGGCAAGACGAGGGATCAGCCCCAGCATTTT. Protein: CASSIFRAGGKTRDQPQHF.

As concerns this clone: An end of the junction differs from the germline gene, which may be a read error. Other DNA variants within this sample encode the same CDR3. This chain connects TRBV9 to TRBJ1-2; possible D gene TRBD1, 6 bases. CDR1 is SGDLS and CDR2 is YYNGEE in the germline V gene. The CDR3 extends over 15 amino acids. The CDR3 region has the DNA TGTGCTAGCAGCGTAGGTCCAGGGGAAGGCTATGGCTACACCTTC. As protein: CASSVGPGEGYGYTF.

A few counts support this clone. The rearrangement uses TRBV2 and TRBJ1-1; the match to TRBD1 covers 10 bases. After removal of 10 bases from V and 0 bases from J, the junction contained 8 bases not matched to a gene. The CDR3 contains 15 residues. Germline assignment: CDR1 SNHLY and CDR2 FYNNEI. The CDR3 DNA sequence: TGTGCCACCGACAGGGGGCTAAACATGAACACTGAAGCTTTCTTT. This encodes CATDRGLNMNTEAFF.

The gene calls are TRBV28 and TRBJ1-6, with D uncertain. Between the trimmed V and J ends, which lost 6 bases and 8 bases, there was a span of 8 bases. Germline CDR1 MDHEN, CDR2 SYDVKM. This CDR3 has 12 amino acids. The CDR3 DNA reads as TGTGCCAGCAGCCCCCCAGATTCACCCCTCCACTTT. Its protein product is CASSPPDSPLHF.

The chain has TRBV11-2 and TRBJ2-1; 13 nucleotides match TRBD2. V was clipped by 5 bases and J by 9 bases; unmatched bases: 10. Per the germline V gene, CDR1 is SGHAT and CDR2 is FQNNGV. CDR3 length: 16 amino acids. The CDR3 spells CASSLTGTSGTREQFF. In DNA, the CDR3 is TGTGCCAGCAGCCTGACAGGGACTAGCGGGACGCGTGAGCAGTTCTTC.

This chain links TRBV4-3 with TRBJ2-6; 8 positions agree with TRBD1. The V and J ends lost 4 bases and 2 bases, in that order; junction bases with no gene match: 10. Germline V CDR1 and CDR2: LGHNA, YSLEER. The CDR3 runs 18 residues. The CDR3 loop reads CASSPRTGGFAGANVLTF. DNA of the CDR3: TGCGCCAGCAGCCCGCGAACAGGGGGGTTCGCTGGGGCCAACGTCCTGACTTTC.

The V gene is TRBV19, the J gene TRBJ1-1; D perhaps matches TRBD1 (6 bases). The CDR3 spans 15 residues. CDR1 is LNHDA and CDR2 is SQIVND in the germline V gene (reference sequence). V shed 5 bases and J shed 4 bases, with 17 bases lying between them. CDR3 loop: CASSPTRTESTEAFF. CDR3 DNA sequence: TGTGCCAGTAGTCCGACAAGGACAGAATCCACTGAAGCTTTCTTT.

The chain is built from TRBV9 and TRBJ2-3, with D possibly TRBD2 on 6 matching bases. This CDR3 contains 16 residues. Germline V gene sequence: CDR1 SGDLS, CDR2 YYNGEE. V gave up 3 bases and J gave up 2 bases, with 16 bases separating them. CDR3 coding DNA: TGTGCCAGCAGCGCTCGGGAGTCATCGTCCACAGATACGCAGTATTTT. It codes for CASSARESSSTDTQYF.

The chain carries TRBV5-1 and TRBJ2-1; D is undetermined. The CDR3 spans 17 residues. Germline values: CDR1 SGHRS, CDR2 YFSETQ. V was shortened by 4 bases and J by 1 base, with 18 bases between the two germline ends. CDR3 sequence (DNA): TGCGCCAGCAGCACAGACCCCCCAGGTGGGTCCTACAATGAGCAGTTCTTC. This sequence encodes CASSTDPPGGSYNEQFF. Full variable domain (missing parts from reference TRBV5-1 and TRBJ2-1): KAGVTQTPRYLIKTRGQQVTLSCSPISGHRSVSWYQQTPGQGLQFLFEYFSETQRNKGNFPGRFSGRQFSNSRSEMNVSTLELGDSALYLCASSTDPPGGSYNEQFFGPGTRLTVL.

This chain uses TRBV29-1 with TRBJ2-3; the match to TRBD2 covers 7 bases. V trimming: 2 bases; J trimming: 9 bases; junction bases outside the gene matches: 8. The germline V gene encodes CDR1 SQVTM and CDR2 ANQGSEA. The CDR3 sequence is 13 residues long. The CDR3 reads CSVERPGLSTQYF. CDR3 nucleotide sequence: TGCAGCGTTGAAAGGCCGGGACTATCAACGCAGTATTTT.

CDR3 bases: TGCGCCAGCAGCCAAGATTTGGGGCAGGGGGCTAATGAAAAACTGTTTTTT. This codes for CASSQDLGQGANEKLFF. The V and J genes are TRBV4-1 and TRBJ1-4; TRBD1 aligns across 7 bases. CDR1 is MGHRA and CDR2 is YSYEKL in the germline V gene. The CDR3 runs to 17 residues. The V and J ends lost 0 bases and 3 bases, in that order; junction bases with no gene match: 7.

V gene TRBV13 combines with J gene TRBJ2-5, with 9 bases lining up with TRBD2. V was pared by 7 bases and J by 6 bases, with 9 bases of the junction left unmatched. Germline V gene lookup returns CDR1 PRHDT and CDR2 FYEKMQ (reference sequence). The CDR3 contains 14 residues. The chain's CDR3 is CASTAGGDWKTQYF. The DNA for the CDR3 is TGTGCCAGCACTGCGGGAGGGGACTGGAAGACCCAGTACTTC.

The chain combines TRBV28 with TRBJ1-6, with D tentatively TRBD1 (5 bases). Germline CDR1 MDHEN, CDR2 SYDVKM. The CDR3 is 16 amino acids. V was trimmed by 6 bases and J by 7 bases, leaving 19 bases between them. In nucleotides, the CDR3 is TGTGCCAGCAGGCCGTGGGCCAGGGTGGAGAATTCACCCCTCCACTTT. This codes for CASRPWARVENSPLHF.

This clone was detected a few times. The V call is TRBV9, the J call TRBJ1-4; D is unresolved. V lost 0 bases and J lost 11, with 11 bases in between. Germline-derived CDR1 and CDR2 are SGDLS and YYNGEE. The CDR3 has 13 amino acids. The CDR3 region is CASSVGTESKLFF. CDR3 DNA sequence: TGTGCCAGCAGCGTAGGTACCGAGAGTAAACTGTTTTTT.